The 17 T cell receptor beta chains presented below share a single source sample, sequenced in a study of Ad26.COV2.S vaccination and SARS-CoV-2 variants. Assay used: immunoSEQ multiplex PCR; TCRdb lists only in-frame clones, some missing. In the table there are fewer than 400,000 clones, roughly nine tenths of which are singletons. Treatment in this sample: roughly 20 received Ad26.COV2.S at low or high dose, single or two shots; 5 received placebo; per-sample allocation not given. Sample collection was performed on day 63 after the first vaccine or placebo injection. This material consisted of peripheral blood, taken in a trial of Ad26.COV2.S vaccine versus placebo. These receptors came from a person between 18 and 59 years old who received the Ad26.COV2.S COVID-19 vaccine or a placebo.

The chain joins TRBV4-3 to TRBJ1-3, with D unclear. V was pared by 1 base and J by 4 bases, with 11 bases between. CDR1 and CDR2 (germline): LGHNA, YSLEER. CDR3 size: 15 residues. The DNA for the CDR3 is TGCGCCAGCAGCCAAGCCCCGGTCTCGGGAAACACCATATATTTT. It encodes CASSQAPVSGNTIYF.

This rearrangement joins TRBV3-1 (or the pseudogene TRBV3-2) to TRBJ1-5; unclear D gene. CDR3 length: 14 residues. The germline V and J ends were trimmed by 1 base and 3 bases, with 7 bases remaining between them. Germline CDR1 LGHDT, CDR2 YNNKEL (reference sequence). CDR3: CASSQGSDNQPQHF. The CDR3 nucleotides are TGTGCCAGCAGCCAAGGATCTGACAATCAGCCCCAGCATTTT.

The chain combines TRBV19 with TRBJ1-1, with D possibly being TRBD1 (5 bases). Trimming removed 7 bases at V and 10 bases at J, with 19 bases between. Germline loops: CDR1 LNHDA, CDR2 SQIVND (reference sequence). This CDR3 has 13 amino acids. This CDR3 reads CASMRVFGTAAFF. The CDR3 region has the DNA TGTGCCAGTATGAGAGTGTTCGGGACGGCAGCTTTCTTT. The full variable domain, its missing parts supplied by reference TRBV19 and TRBJ1-1, is DGGITQSPKYLFRKEGQNVTLSCEQNLNHDAMYWYRQDPGQGLRLIYYSQIVNDFQKGDIAEGYSVSREKKESFPLTVTSAQKNPTAFYLCASMRVFGTAAFFGQGTRLTVV.

This clone was counted between two and nine times. The chain combines TRBV6-6 with TRBJ1-6; D remains unclear. The V gene lost 7 bases and the J gene lost 7 bases, with 11 bases spanning the gap. CDR1 and CDR2 from the germline V gene are MNHNY and SVGAGI (reference sequence). The CDR3 is made up of 13 amino acids. CDR3: CASILGSNSPLHF. CDR3 nucleotide sequence: TGTGCCAGCATTCTGGGGTCCAATTCACCCCTCCACTTT.

The V gene is TRBV19, the J gene TRBJ1-2, with 10 positions matching TRBD1. Germline CDR1 is LNHDA and CDR2 is SQIVND (reference sequence). The ends lost 5 bases at V and 5 bases at J; junction bases unmatched: 8. The CDR3 runs 15 residues. The CDR3 loop reads CASSLGQGVIYGYTF. CDR3 in DNA: TGTGCCAGTAGTTTAGGACAGGGGGTAATTTATGGCTACACCTTC.

This chain connects TRBV6-5 to TRBJ1-2; D uncertain. CDR1 is MNHEY and CDR2 is SVGAGI in the germline V gene. This CDR3 is 13 amino acids long. Trimming removed 5 bases at V and 2 bases at J, with 9 bases between. CDR3 loop: CASSRDTNYGYTF. DNA for the CDR3: TGTGCCAGCAGTAGAGACACGAACTATGGCTACACCTTC.

This chain joins TRBV12-2 and TRBJ1-1. TRBV12-2 is annotated as a pseudogene. The CDR3 is 15 residues long. In nucleotides, the CDR3 is TGTGCAAGTCGCTTAGCCGCAAGGGTGAACACTGAAGCTTTCTTT. Its protein is CASRLAARVNTEAFF.

The V gene is TRBV7-3, the J gene TRBJ1-1, with D perhaps TRBD1 (5 bases). CDR3 size: 14 residues. Trimming took 3 bases from V and 5 from J, leaving 13 bases between them. From germline, CDR1 is SGHTA and CDR2 FQGTGA. The CDR3 here is CASSFGGVGTEAFF. The DNA for the CDR3 is TGTGCCAGCAGCTTTGGAGGGGTTGGGACTGAAGCTTTCTTT.

The chain couples TRBV5-4 to TRBJ2-1; 10 bases are shared with TRBD2. J gave up 9 bases and V 5 bases, and 11 bases lay outside the gene matches. Germline CDR1 and CDR2: SGHNT and YYREEE (reference sequence). The CDR3 contains 15 residues. In nucleotides, the CDR3 is TGTGCCAGCAGTCTTGGGTCTAGCGGGGGTGTTGAGCAGTTCTTC. This sequence encodes CASSLGSSGGVEQFF.

The chain couples TRBV19 to TRBJ2-2; D gene ambiguous. Germline CDR1 is LNHDA and CDR2 is SQIVND (reference sequence). V lost 0 bases and J lost 5, with 10 bases in between. CDR3 length equals 15 residues. The CDR3 DNA follows: TGTGCCAGTAGTATAGAGGCTGCCCGAACCGGGGAGCTGTTTTTT. It is translated as CASSIEAARTGELFF.

V and J are TRBV28 and TRBJ2-5, with D tentatively TRBD2 (6 bases). Trimming cost V 2 bases and J 2 bases, with 15 bases left between them. The CDR3 is 16 residues long. Germline CDR1 reads MDHEN; CDR2 reads SYDVKM. The CDR3: CASSLIGGESQETQYF. CDR3 coding DNA: TGTGCCAGCAGTTTAATCGGGGGAGAGAGTCAAGAGACCCAGTACTTC.

This clone was counted once. The J gene is TRBJ2-2, the V gene TRBV20-1, with 13 bases that match TRBD2. V lost 3 bases to trimming and J lost 0 bases; unmatched junction nucleotides: 4. This CDR3 region has 17 residues. The germline gives CDR1 DFQATT, CDR2 SNEGSKA (reference sequence). CDR3 DNA sequence: TGCAGTGCTAGTAGGACTAGCGGGGGACCGAACACCGGGGAGCTGTTTTTT. As protein: CSASRTSGGPNTGELFF.

The chain combines TRBV24-1 with TRBJ2-3; 8 bases align to TRBD1. CDR1 and CDR2 from the germline V gene are KGHDR and SFDVKD. V shed 4 bases, J shed 2 bases, and the junction held 19 bases outside the gene matches. The CDR3 contains 20 residues. The CDR3 nucleotides read TGTGCCACCAGTGACCTGACAGGGGCCGCTCATTCACCCTCCACAGATACGCAGTATTTT. It translates to CATSDLTGAAHSPSTDTQYF.

This clone was picked up a small number of times. Other DNA sequences of this sample code for an identical CDR3. The rearrangement uses TRBV27 and TRBJ1-1; no definite D call. Germline V gives CDR1 MNHEY, CDR2 SMNVEV (reference sequence). The CDR3 is 13 amino acids. Trimming removed 3 bases from V and 1 base from J, with 6 bases in between. The CDR3 is CASSFRENTEAFF. As DNA, the CDR3 is TGTGCCAGCAGTTTCCGGGAGAACACTGAAGCTTTCTTT.

The V and J genes are TRBV6-6 and TRBJ2-7, with 8 bases fitting TRBD1. The CDR3 totals 16 residues. The germline V gene has CDR1 MNHNY and CDR2 SVGAGI (reference sequence). V lost 2 bases to trimming and J lost 4 bases; unmatched junction nucleotides: 10. The DNA of the CDR3 is TGTGCCAGCAGTTACGCCGCGACAGGGGCAAATTACGAGCAGTACGTC. Its translation is CASSYAATGANYEQYV.

The chain combines TRBV29-1 with TRBJ2-1; weak D call: TRBD2 (5 bases). Trimming stripped 6 bases from V and 6 bases from J, with 15 bases between. Per the germline V gene, CDR1 is SQVTM and CDR2 is ANQGSEA. The CDR3 is 13 amino acids. Here the CDR3 DNA reads TGCAGCGTCGCAGCGGTTCGTGTCAATGAGCAGTTCTTC. Protein product: CSVAAVRVNEQFF.

The chain joins TRBV6-6 to TRBJ2-6; D might be TRBD1 (6 bases). Germline CDR1 MNHNY, CDR2 SVGAGI (reference sequence). This CDR3 has 16 amino acids. V lost 8 bases, J lost 1 base, and 15 bases lay in between. Here the CDR3 DNA reads TGTGCCAGCGCCCGACAGGCCCAGTCTGGGGCCAACGTCCTGACTTTC. Amino acid sequence: CASARQAQSGANVLTF.